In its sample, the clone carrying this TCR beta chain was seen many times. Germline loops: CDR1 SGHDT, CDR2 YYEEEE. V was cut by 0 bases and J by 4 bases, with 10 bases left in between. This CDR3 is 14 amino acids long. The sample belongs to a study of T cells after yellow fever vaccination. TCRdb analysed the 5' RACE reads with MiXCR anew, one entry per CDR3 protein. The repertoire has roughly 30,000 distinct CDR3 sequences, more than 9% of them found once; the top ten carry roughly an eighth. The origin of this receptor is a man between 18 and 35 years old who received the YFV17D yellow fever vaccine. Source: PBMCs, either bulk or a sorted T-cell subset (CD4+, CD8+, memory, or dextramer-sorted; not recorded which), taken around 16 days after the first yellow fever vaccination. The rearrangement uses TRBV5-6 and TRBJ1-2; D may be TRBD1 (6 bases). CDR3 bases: TGTGCCAGCAGCTTGGAGCCGGGGGCCTATGGCTACACCTTC. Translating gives CASSLEPGAYGYTF.